What follows describes a single TCR beta chain. Antigen specificity is unknown. From germline, CDR1 is SGHRS and CDR2 YFSETQ. Trimming cost V 5 bases and J 0 bases; bases outside gene matches: 5. This CDR3 comprises 16 residues. This sample stems from a study of T cell responses to AZD1222 COVID-19 vaccine. Study results and caveats: Among vaccine-associated CD4 TCRs, coverage spanned spike, with dominance at 160-218 and 743-854. Rises in breadth and depth of Spike-specific TCRs came after two AZD1222 doses. Sampled repertoires all dated from after the peak T cell response. Unmutated variant regions are reportedly targeted by nearly half of spike-specific TCRs.

Sequencing was performed with immunoSEQ multiplex PCR; in TCRdb, only in-frame clones are kept and a portion is missing. The sample yields 80,000 to 100,000 clones, 88% seen once. Sequenced material: peripheral blood, taken on day 0 of AZD1222 vaccination. The chain couples TRBV5-1 to TRBJ2-7; 13 positions agree with TRBD2. The receptor comes from an adult in good health. CDR3 region: CASRRTSGGRSYEQYF. In DNA, the CDR3 is TGCGCCAGCAGAAGGACTAGCGGGGGCCGCTCCTACGAGCAGTACTTC. The whole variable domain, remainder taken from reference TRBV5-1 and TRBJ2-7, is KAGVTQTPRYLIKTRGQQVTLSCSPISGHRSVSWYQQTPGQGLQFLFEYFSETQRNKGNFPGRFSGRQFSNSRSEMNVSTLELGDSALYLCASRRTSGGRSYEQYFGPGTRLTVT.